A single sample is the source of the 4 T cell receptor beta chains below, sequenced in a study of prognosis after radiotherapy for stage I lung cancer. Genomic DNA served as the source from which two-round multiplex PCR generated TCR beta CDR3 amplicons. First-round PCR employed TRBV- and TRBJ-specific primers for each gene. TCRdb redid the calling of the multiplex PCR reads with MiXCR, one entry per CDR3 protein. The table records around 56,000 distinct CDR3 sequences, approximately 26% of them present only once. The sample in question was PBMCs, obtained before or after stereotactic body radiation therapy (not recorded which). The receptors come from a donor aged 50 or older with non-small cell lung cancer.

Regarding this clonotype: A read error likely explains this, since a far larger clone differs by one base. The chain recombines TRBV6-8 with TRBJ1-2; 8 positions match TRBD1. The CDR3 has 14 residues. Germline values: CDR1 MNHGY, CDR2 SAAAGT. CDR3 loop: CASRATGVIYGNTF. As DNA, the CDR3 is TGTGCCAGCAGAGCGACAGGGGTCATCTATGGCAACACCTTC.

This clonotype was recorded many times. The chain combines TRBV6-2 or TRBV6-3 with TRBJ1-1; TRBD1 might be the D (6 bases). V gave up 2 bases and J gave up 12 bases, with 16 bases separating them. The CDR3 covers 13 residues. The germline gives CDR1 MNHEY, CDR2 SVGEGT. The CDR3 loop reads CASSYDGAGATFF. In nucleotides, the CDR3 is TGTGCCAGCAGTTACGACGGTGCAGGGGCTACTTTCTTT.

Many counts were recorded for this clonotype. The chain links TRBV2 to TRBJ2-2; TRBD1 aligns across 9 bases. The CDR3 contains 15 residues. Germline V gene lookup returns CDR1 SNHLY and CDR2 FYNNEI. Trimming took 7 bases from V and 6 from J; bases not matched to a gene: 9. The CDR3 DNA reads TGTGCCAGCAACCAGGGACAGGGAAGGGCCGGGGAGCTGTTTTTT. Protein product: CASNQGQGRAGELFF. The full variable domain, its missing parts supplied by reference TRBV2 and TRBJ2-2, is EPEVTQTPSHQVTQMGQEVILRCVPISNHLYFYWYRQILGQKVEFLVSFYNNEISEKSEIFDDQFSVERPDGSNFTLKIRSTKLEDSAMYFCASNQGQGRAGELFFGEGSRLTVL.

This clonotype has a count of ten or more. The CDR3 sequence: CASSPRDRRINYGYTF. As DNA, the CDR3 is TGTGCCAGCAGCCCCCGGGACAGGAGAATTAACTATGGCTACACCTTC. The V call is TRBV6-4, the J call TRBJ1-2, with TRBD1 identical over 8 bases. The germline gives CDR1 MRHNA, CDR2 SNTAGT. V trimming: 6 bases; J trimming: 1 base; junction bases outside the gene matches: 10. The CDR3 runs to 16 residues.